These T cell receptor beta chains were read from a single sample in a study of lymphopenia after photon versus proton radiotherapy. Clones were sequenced by immunoSEQ multiplex PCR, and TCRdb holds only the in-frame ones, with some missing. Of approximately 80,000 clones listed, around four fifths are singletons. The sequencing used peripheral blood, collected from a patient treated with proton-based radiotherapy. The receptors come from a man in his 60s with pancreatic cancer. CDR3s include the opening cysteine and the closing phenylalanine or tryptophan. The D gene is left open where the match is weak. Rows may omit the clone size; those that give it use once, few, many or a size class.

clone size	D gene	J gene	V gene	CDR3 DNA	CDR3 protein
once	-	TRBJ2-1	TRBV7-9	TGTGCCAGCAGCTCGATCTTCGGGAGCTCCTACAATGAGCAGTTCTTC	CASSSIFGSSYNEQFF
-	TRBD2	TRBJ2-7	TRBV4-1	TGCGCCAGCAGCGTTTTGGGAGGGGCCTACGAGCAGTACTTC	CASSVLGGAYEQYF
-	TRBD2	TRBJ2-7	TRBV5-1	TGCGCCAGCAGCTCGGGACTAGCGGGAGGCGATCTCTCCTACGAGCAGTACTTC	CASSSGLAGGDLSYEQYF
-	TRBD1	TRBJ1-5	TRBV6-6	TGTGCCAGCACCACAAAGGGACAGGGGGGTCAGCCCCAGCATTTT	CASTTKGQGGQPQHF
once	TRBD2	TRBJ2-5	TRBV5-1	TGCGCCAGCAGCTATGGACTAGCGGGAGACCGGAGGGGCCAAGAGACCCAGTACTTC	CASSYGLAGDRRGQETQYF
-	-	TRBJ2-3	TRBV4-2	TGTGCCAGCAGCCAAGCTGGCCCAAAAGGATTAGTTACGCAGTATTTT	CASSQAGPKGLVTQYF
-	-	TRBJ2-7	TRBV7-2	TGTGCCAGCAGCTTAAGGGGAGCCTACGAGCAGTACTTC	CASSLRGAYEQYF
-	-	TRBJ2-3	TRBV5-1	TGCGCCAGCAGCGCGGGGAGTAGCACAGATACGCAGTATTTT	CASSAGSSTDTQYF
-	TRBD1	TRBJ2-1	TRBV11-2	TGTGCCAGCAGGGCTACCAGGGGGCCCTACAATGAGCAGTTCTTC	CASRATRGPYNEQFF
-	-	TRBJ1-2	TRBV7-9	TGTGCCAGTAAGACAGGAGTTTCTCCTGGCTACACCTTC	CASKTGVSPGYTF
few	TRBD2	TRBJ2-7	TRBV28	TGTGCCAGCACTCCCCGGGGACTAGCGGTATACGAGCAGTACTTC	CASTPRGLAVYEQYF
-	-	TRBJ1-5	TRBV2	TGTGCCAGCAACGCACAGAATAGCAATCAGCCCCAGCATTTT	CASNAQNSNQPQHF
once	TRBD2	TRBJ2-1	TRBV5-1	TGCGCCAGCATGGGGCAGCGGGAGAACAATGAGCAGTTCTTC	CASMGQRENNEQFF
-	TRBD2	TRBJ2-7	TRBV28	TGTGCCAGCAGTAGACTAGCGGGATACTCCTACGAGCAGTACTTC	CASSRLAGYSYEQYF